Shown below are 31 T cell receptor beta chains from a single sample sequenced in a study of control samples from healthy donors and cancer patients (dated by TCRdb to the early 2020s). The library was built by means of the immunoSEQ multiplex PCR assay. TCRdb re-hosts the immuneACCESS table, in-frame sequences only. Its copies lack some clones; in the studies checked, an unresolved V gene accounts for under half of them, and the cause for the rest is not known. Counted in this sample were 100,000 to 150,000 clones; 92% of them appeared once. The ten most abundant clones make up roughly 1.9% of the sample. Material: blood. The receptor source for this set is a woman between 50 and 59 years old in good health.

The V call is TRBV20-1, the J call TRBJ2-7, with D unresolved. The germline V gene has CDR1 DFQATT and CDR2 SNEGSKA (reference sequence). The CDR3 runs to 11 residues. Trimming removed 4 bases from V and 3 bases from J, with 7 bases in between. CDR3 DNA: TGCAGTGCTAAGGGAAACTACGAGCAGTACTTC. This gives the protein CSAKGNYEQYF.

The chain joins TRBV2 to TRBJ2-2, with D possibly TRBD1 on 7 matching bases. The CDR3 spans 16 residues. Deletions cut 1 base from V and 5 bases from J, with 14 bases between. From germline, CDR1 is SNHLY and CDR2 FYNNEI. In nucleotides, the CDR3 is TGTGCCAGCAGTGAAGAGGAGGGGGCTATAACCGGGGAGCTGTTTTTT. It yields the protein CASSEEEGAITGELFF. Together with reference TRBV2 and TRBJ2-2, the CDR3 gives the full variable domain: EPEVTQTPSHQVTQMGQEVILRCVPISNHLYFYWYRQILGQKVEFLVSFYNNEISEKSEIFDDQFSVERPDGSNFTLKIRSTKLEDSAMYFCASSEEEGAITGELFFGEGSRLTVL.

The J gene is TRBJ1-1, the V gene TRBV11-1; D not resolved. V was clipped by 1 base and J by 1 base, with 10 bases between them. Germline loops: CDR1 SGHAT, CDR2 FQDESV (reference sequence). CDR3 length equals 15 residues. CDR3 in amino acids: CASSLVPKENTEAFF. The CDR3 DNA sequence: TGTGCCAGCAGCTTAGTTCCCAAGGAGAACACTGAAGCTTTCTTT.

The chain is built from TRBV2 and TRBJ1-2; possibly TRBD1 for D (5 bases). This CDR3 contains 14 residues. V shed 4 bases and J shed 2 bases, with 11 bases lying between them. Germline loops: CDR1 SNHLY, CDR2 FYNNEI. CDR3 nucleotide sequence: TGTGCCAGCAGTGTGAAGGGGATAAACTATGGCTACACCTTC. This gives the protein CASSVKGINYGYTF. The variable domain in full, with the rest retrieved from reference TRBV2 and TRBJ1-2, is EPEVTQTPSHQVTQMGQEVILRCVPISNHLYFYWYRQILGQKVEFLVSFYNNEISEKSEIFDDQFSVERPDGSNFTLKIRSTKLEDSAMYFCASSVKGINYGYTFGSGTRLTVV.

This rearrangement joins TRBV2 to TRBJ1-1; D perhaps matches TRBD1 (6 bases). The CDR3 covers 14 residues. Trimming removed 8 bases from V and 0 bases from J, with 13 bases in between. The germline gives CDR1 SNHLY, CDR2 FYNNEI. For the CDR3, the DNA is TGTGCCAGCTCCGGACAGTTACTGAACACTGAAGCTTTCTTT. Translation: CASSGQLLNTEAFF.

This sequence joins TRBV5-1 and TRBJ1-5, with TRBD1 matching over 8 bases. V was pared by 3 bases and J by 0 bases, with 5 bases of the junction left unmatched. CDR3 length equals 16 residues. CDR1 and CDR2 from the germline V gene are SGHRS and YFSETQ. The chain's CDR3 is CASSYRDRSSNQPQHF. Here the CDR3 DNA reads TGCGCCAGCAGCTACCGGGACAGGAGTAGCAATCAGCCCCAGCATTTT.

CDR3 region: CASSSDGVRTDTQYF. The CDR3 nucleotides read TGCGCCAGCAGCTCGGATGGGGTCCGAACAGATACGCAGTATTTT. This chain joins TRBV5-1 and TRBJ2-3, with D unclear. V lost 3 bases, J lost 3 bases, and 14 bases lay in between. Germline loops: CDR1 SGHRS, CDR2 YFSETQ. CDR3 length: 15 residues. The entire variable domain, with the rest obtained from reference TRBV5-1 and TRBJ2-3, is as follows: KAGVTQTPRYLIKTRGQQVTLSCSPISGHRSVSWYQQTPGQGLQFLFEYFSETQRNKGNFPGRFSGRQFSNSRSEMNVSTLELGDSALYLCASSSDGVRTDTQYFGPGTRLTVL.

There are a few counts of this clone. The chain uses TRBV6-1 and TRBJ2-7; D possibly corresponds to TRBD2 (6 bases). V dropped 2 bases and J dropped 0 bases, with 11 bases sitting between them. The CDR3 sequence is 15 residues long. CDR1 MNHNS and CDR2 SASEGT come from the germline V gene. The CDR3 protein is CASSERVEGSYEQYF. CDR3 coding DNA: TGTGCCAGCAGTGAACGGGTGGAGGGCTCCTACGAGCAGTACTTC.

V usage is TRBV29-1 and J usage is TRBJ2-7; 8 nucleotides match TRBD2. The germline V gene has CDR1 SQVTM and CDR2 ANQGSEA. The V and J ends lost 2 bases and 0 bases, in that order; junction bases with no gene match: 9. The CDR3 consists of 16 residues. CDR3 nucleotide sequence: TGCAGCGTTGAAAGGGGCTCGAGCGGGAGCTCCTACGAGCAGTACTTC. It yields the protein CSVERGSSGSSYEQYF.

The genes are TRBV7-9 and TRBJ2-3; D is unresolved. Germline CDR1 SEHNR, CDR2 FQNEAQ (reference sequence). The CDR3 is made up of 15 amino acids. V lost 5 bases to trimming and J lost 5 bases, with 17 bases between them. This chain's CDR3 is CASSPKERIGDTQYF. In DNA form, the CDR3 reads TGTGCCAGCAGCCCAAAAGAGAGGATAGGAGATACGCAGTATTTT.

The rearrangement links TRBV29-1 to TRBJ2-1; 9 nucleotides align to TRBD2. The trim removed 4 bases at V and 4 bases at J, leaving 11 bases unmatched. The V gene's germline CDR1 is SQVTM and CDR2 ANQGSEA. The length of the CDR3 is 16 residues. The CDR3, as DNA: TGCAGCGTTGTCCTCATAGCGGGGGCGAATTACAATGAGCAGTTCTTC. Residues: CSVVLIAGANYNEQFF.

This clone was detected once. The chain carries TRBV5-4 and TRBJ2-5; weak D call: TRBD2 (7 bases). Germline CDR1 reads SGHNT; CDR2 reads YYREEE (reference sequence). The CDR3 totals 11 residues. V was trimmed by 7 bases and J by 5 bases, leaving 9 bases between them. For the CDR3, the DNA is TGTGCCAGCGGGGGGGCGGAGACCCAGTACTTC. Residues: CASGGAETQYF.

This sequence joins TRBV6-1 and TRBJ1-4, with 9 bases that match TRBD1. With 3 bases clipped from V and 0 bases from J, the junction kept 8 bases outside the gene matches. Germline values: CDR1 MNHNS, CDR2 SASEGT. The CDR3 is 18 residues long. CDR3 sequence reads: CASSEARDRVSTNEKLFF. The CDR3 nucleotides are TGTGCCAGCAGTGAGGCCCGGGACAGGGTATCAACTAATGAAAAACTGTTTTTT.

The J gene is TRBJ1-5, the V gene TRBV30; maybe TRBD1 (5 bases). The length of the CDR3 is 13 residues. V gave up 2 bases and J gave up 3 bases, with 8 bases separating them. Germline V gene sequence: CDR1 GTSNPN, CDR2 SVGIG (reference sequence). CDR3 in amino acids: CAWSRGTNQPQHF. The CDR3 nucleotides are TGTGCCTGGAGTCGTGGGACCAATCAGCCCCAGCATTTT.

The V call is TRBV6-4, the J call TRBJ1-1, with no clear D. The CDR3 sequence is 13 residues long. The germline V and J ends were trimmed by 3 bases and 8 bases, with 13 bases remaining between them. The germline gives CDR1 MRHNA, CDR2 SNTAGT. The CDR3 DNA reads TGTGCCAGCAGTGAAGGACGGTTCTCGGAAGCTTTCTTT. Translating it yields CASSEGRFSEAFF.

The gene calls are TRBV14 and TRBJ2-5; perhaps TRBD1 as D (6 bases). The CDR3 has 19 residues. Germline CDR1 reads SGHDN; CDR2 reads FVKESK. Trimming stripped 0 bases from V and 0 bases from J, with 20 bases between. The chain's CDR3 is CASSQDRIGTSPYQETQYF. CDR3 sequence (DNA): TGTGCCAGCAGCCAAGATAGAATAGGGACATCACCTTACCAAGAGACCCAGTACTTC.

The chain links TRBV5-8 to TRBJ2-1, with D possibly matching TRBD2 (5 bases). Trimming took off 4 bases at V and 0 bases at J, with 11 bases between the two ends. This CDR3 spans 15 amino acids. CDR1 and CDR2 from the germline V gene are SGHTS and YDEGEE. The CDR3 DNA sequence: TGTGCCAGCAGCCCCGAGGGAATCTCCTACAATGAGCAGTTCTTC. Translating it yields CASSPEGISYNEQFF.

The gene calls are TRBV6-5 and TRBJ2-1; D might be TRBD2 (6 bases). The CDR3 has 12 amino acids. Germline V gene sequence: CDR1 MNHEY, CDR2 SVGAGI. V shed 8 bases and J shed 8 bases, with 13 bases lying between them. The CDR3 loop reads CASRISGDEQFF. As DNA, the CDR3 is TGTGCCAGCCGGATTTCGGGAGATGAGCAGTTCTTC.

The rearrangement links TRBV19 to TRBJ1-5; D not certain. Trimming pared 3 bases from V and 2 bases from J, leaving 11 bases between. Germline CDR1 reads LNHDA; CDR2 reads SQIVND (reference sequence). This CDR3 is 15 amino acids long. CDR3: CASSISQSGNQPQHF. The CDR3 nucleotides are TGTGCCAGTAGTATCAGCCAGTCGGGCAATCAGCCCCAGCATTTT.

The chain recombines TRBV14 with TRBJ2-1; TRBD1 matches 11 bases. V lost 3 bases, J lost 6 bases, and 7 bases stayed unmatched. CDR1 and CDR2 (germline): SGHDN, FVKESK. CDR3 length equals 16 residues. The CDR3 region is CASSQWDRGFLNEQFF. For the CDR3, the DNA is TGTGCCAGCAGCCAGTGGGACAGGGGGTTCCTCAATGAGCAGTTCTTC. Using reference TRBV14 and TRBJ2-1 for the parts outside the CDR3, the full variable domain is EAGVTQFPSHSVIEKGQTVTLRCDPISGHDNLYWYRRVMGKEIKFLLHFVKESKQDESGMPNNRFLAERTGGTYSTLKVQPAELEDSGVYFCASSQWDRGFLNEQFFGPGTRLTVL.

The chain employs TRBV3-1 (or the pseudogene TRBV3-2) and TRBJ1-4, with a tentative D call TRBD1 (6 bases). The germline V and J ends were trimmed by 8 bases and 7 bases, with 14 bases remaining between them. The CDR3 totals 13 residues. Per germline, CDR1 LGHDT and CDR2 YNNKEL (reference sequence). The CDR3 DNA follows: TGTGCCAGCGGCGGGGGGGGCGGTGAAAAACTGTTTTTT. As protein: CASGGGGGEKLFF.

The count of this clone is one. The chain combines TRBV6-6 with TRBJ1-3, with D hard to call. The V gene's germline CDR1 is MNHNY and CDR2 SVGAGI (reference sequence). V lost 8 bases, J lost 1 base, and 12 bases lay in between. This CDR3 spans 14 amino acids. The CDR3 spells CASRGSISGNTIYF. For the CDR3, the DNA is TGTGCCAGCCGGGGTAGCATTTCTGGAAACACCATATATTTT.

The chain is built from TRBV28 and TRBJ2-2; no firm D call. The germline CDR1 and CDR2 sequences are MDHEN and SYDVKM. V was trimmed by 6 bases and J by 3 bases, leaving 14 bases between them. The CDR3 length is 15 residues. CDR3 DNA sequence: TGTGCCAGCAGATTGGGTGATCTCGACACCGGGGAGCTGTTTTTT. It specifies CASRLGDLDTGELFF.

V and J are TRBV7-9 and TRBJ1-2; D may be TRBD1 (6 bases). Trimming stripped 6 bases from V and 6 bases from J, with 11 bases between. Germline V gene sequence: CDR1 SEHNR, CDR2 FQNEAQ (reference sequence). CDR3 size: 12 residues. CDR3 coding DNA: TGTGCCAGCAGTTTCAACAGGGATGGCTACACCTTC. The encoded protein is CASSFNRDGYTF.

The chain has TRBV6-2 or TRBV6-3 and TRBJ2-3; 7 bases align to TRBD2. The length of the CDR3 is 15 residues. Losses at the gene ends were 2 bases for V and 4 bases for J; bases not matched to a gene: 6. Germline V gives CDR1 MNHEY, CDR2 SVGEGT. This CDR3 is CASSYGGSGADTQYF. CDR3 coding DNA: TGTGCCAGCAGTTACGGCGGGAGTGGGGCAGATACGCAGTATTTT.

This chain joins TRBV5-6 and TRBJ2-2; D is unclear. The germline V and J ends were trimmed by 0 bases and 6 bases, with 3 bases remaining between them. The CDR3 is 12 amino acids. Germline V CDR1 and CDR2: SGHDT, YYEEEE. In DNA form, the CDR3 reads TGTGCCAGCAGCTTGGGCTCCGGGGAGCTGTTTTTT. It translates to CASSLGSGELFF. Combining the CDR3 with reference TRBV5-6 and TRBJ2-2 gives the whole variable domain DAGVTQSPTHLIKTRGQQVTLRCSPKSGHDTVSWYQQALGQGPQFIFQYYEEEERQRGNFPDRFSGHQFPNYSSELNVNALLLGDSALYLCASSLGSGELFFGEGSRLTVL.

This rearrangement joins TRBV7-9 to TRBJ1-1; weak D call: TRBD1 (6 bases). The ends were cut back, 5 bases at V and 1 base at J, with 11 bases in the middle. Per germline, CDR1 SEHNR and CDR2 FQNEAQ (reference sequence). This CDR3 is built from 14 residues. The CDR3 protein is CASSPQGGNTEAFF. CDR3 DNA: TGTGCCAGCAGCCCACAGGGTGGGAACACTGAAGCTTTCTTT.

The rearrangement links TRBV6-5 to TRBJ2-3; 10 bases are shared with TRBD2. This CDR3 contains 12 residues. Germline V gives CDR1 MNHEY, CDR2 SVGAGI. With 6 bases clipped from V and 11 bases from J, the junction kept 5 bases outside the gene matches. The CDR3 sequence: CASSQTSGQQYF. The CDR3 nucleotides read TGTGCCAGCAGCCAGACTAGCGGGCAGCAGTATTTT.

The chain has TRBV4-1 and TRBJ2-7, with unresolved D. V shed 0 bases and J shed 2 bases, with 11 bases lying between them. Per the germline V gene, CDR1 is MGHRA and CDR2 is YSYEKL. The CDR3 has 15 amino acids. CDR3 bases: TGCGCCAGCAGCCAAGAGGTTACAGTGCCCTACGAGCAGTACTTC. Amino acids: CASSQEVTVPYEQYF.

This chain joins TRBV30 and TRBJ2-7; 8 bases line up with TRBD2. This CDR3 is built from 15 residues. The V gene's germline CDR1 is GTSNPN and CDR2 SVGIG (reference sequence). V shed 0 bases and J 1 base; nucleotides not matched to a gene: 5. The CDR3 DNA reads TGTGCCTGGAGTGTATCTAGCGGGTCTTCCTACGAGCAGTACTTC. This translates into CAWSVSSGSSYEQYF. The full variable domain, in which reference TRBV30 and TRBJ2-7 provide the parts outside the CDR3, is SQTIHQWPATLVQPVGSPLSLECTVEGTSNPNLYWYRQAAGRGLQLLFYSVGIGQISSEVPQNLSASRPQDRQFILSSKKLLLSDSGFYLCAWSVSSGSSYEQYFGPGTRLTVT.

The chain uses TRBV5-6 and TRBJ1-5; TRBD1 matches 8 bases. Germline assignment: CDR1 SGHDT and CDR2 YYEEEE. V trimming: 4 bases; J trimming: 5 bases; junction bases outside the gene matches: 5. There are 14 residues in the CDR3. The CDR3 region is CASSLSGGDQPQHF. For the CDR3, the DNA is TGTGCCAGCAGCCTATCAGGGGGCGATCAGCCCCAGCATTTT. Together with reference TRBV5-6 and TRBJ1-5, the CDR3 gives the full variable domain: DAGVTQSPTHLIKTRGQQVTLRCSPKSGHDTVSWYQQALGQGPQFIFQYYEEEERQRGNFPDRFSGHQFPNYSSELNVNALLLGDSALYLCASSLSGGDQPQHFGDGTRLSIL.